These T cell receptor beta chains were read from a single sample in a study of beta chain features in type 1 diabetes. The data were produced by immunoSEQ multiplex PCR, yet TCRdb's version contains in-frame clones alone and is incomplete. The sample lists about 930,000 clones, under 20% occurring once. Sequencing input: naive CD4+ T cells from blood. These receptors all stem from a woman younger than 35 in good health. Each CDR3 is given with its conserved first and last residue. Fields, in order: clone size, V gene, D gene, J gene, CDR3 protein, CDR3 DNA. The D gene is left open where the match is weak. Clone size is not always given. Where it is, it says once, few, many or a class for expanded clones.

abundance: -
v_gene: TRBV10-3
d_gene: TRBD2
j_gene: TRBJ2-1
CDR3aa: CAIRTTTSGSSHNEQFF
CDR3nt: TGTGCCATCAGGACGACAACTAGCGGGAGCTCTCACAATGAGCAGTTCTTC

abundance: -
v_gene: TRBV9
d_gene: -
j_gene: TRBJ1-3
CDR3aa: CASSAPGTTGNTIYF
CDR3nt: TGTGCCAGCAGCGCCCCAGGGACCACTGGAAACACCATATATTTT

abundance: few
v_gene: TRBV6-6
d_gene: TRBD1
j_gene: TRBJ1-5
CDR3aa: CASSHDRGMGQPQHF
CDR3nt: TGTGCCAGCAGCCACGACAGGGGGATGGGTCAGCCCCAGCATTTT

abundance: few
v_gene: TRBV14
d_gene: TRBD1
j_gene: TRBJ2-5
CDR3aa: CASSQGTGRMGQYF
CDR3nt: TGTGCCAGCAGCCAAGGGACAGGACGAATGGGCCAGTACTTC

abundance: few
v_gene: TRBV10-3
d_gene: -
j_gene: TRBJ1-1
CDR3aa: CATRIKSEAFF
CDR3nt: TGTGCCACCAGAATCAAATCGGAAGCTTTCTTT

abundance: -
v_gene: TRBV15
d_gene: -
j_gene: TRBJ1-5
CDR3aa: CATSRDPSNQPQHF
CDR3nt: TGTGCCACCAGCCGGGACCCTAGCAATCAGCCCCAGCATTTT

abundance: -
v_gene: TRBV15
d_gene: -
j_gene: TRBJ2-1
CDR3aa: CATKRDTYSYNEQFF
CDR3nt: TGTGCCACCAAGCGGGACACTTATTCCTACAATGAGCAGTTCTTC

abundance: few
v_gene: TRBV10-3
d_gene: TRBD2
j_gene: TRBJ2-7
CDR3aa: CAITDGSGPTYEQYF
CDR3nt: TGTGCCATCACCGACGGTAGCGGGCCAACCTACGAGCAGTACTTC

abundance: -
v_gene: TRBV27
d_gene: -
j_gene: TRBJ1-5
CDR3aa: CASSKAGQPYSNQPQHF
CDR3nt: TGTGCCAGCAGTAAGGCTGGTCAACCCTATAGCAATCAGCCCCAGCATTTT

abundance: few
v_gene: TRBV28
d_gene: -
j_gene: TRBJ1-4
CDR3aa: CASSLFSWGRNEKLFF
CDR3nt: TGTGCCAGCAGTTTGTTCTCTTGGGGCCGAAATGAAAAACTGTTTTTT

abundance: few
v_gene: TRBV5-1
d_gene: TRBD2
j_gene: TRBJ2-1
CDR3aa: CASSPRTSGFYNEQFF
CDR3nt: TGCGCCAGCAGCCCCCGGACTAGCGGGTTTTACAATGAGCAGTTCTTC

abundance: few
v_gene: TRBV19
d_gene: -
j_gene: TRBJ2-7
CDR3aa: CASSQGSSYEQYF
CDR3nt: TGTGCCAGTAGCCAGGGGTCCTCCTACGAGCAGTACTTC

abundance: -
v_gene: TRBV5-8
d_gene: TRBD2
j_gene: TRBJ2-1
CDR3aa: CASQPGLAGVSLYNEQFF
CDR3nt: TGTGCCAGCCAACCGGGACTAGCGGGAGTATCCCTCTACAATGAGCAGTTCTTC

abundance: -
v_gene: TRBV19
d_gene: -
j_gene: TRBJ2-1
CDR3aa: CASSIDKYNEQFF
CDR3nt: TGTGCCAGTAGTATAGACAAATACAATGAGCAGTTCTTC

abundance: -
v_gene: TRBV7-2
d_gene: -
j_gene: TRBJ2-3
CDR3aa: CASSPGGWGTDTQYF
CDR3nt: TGTGCCAGCAGCCCAGGTGGTTGGGGGACAGATACGCAGTATTTT

abundance: -
v_gene: TRBV4-2
d_gene: -
j_gene: TRBJ2-1
CDR3aa: CASSLIRDDEQFF
CDR3nt: TGTGCCAGCAGCTTGATCCGGGATGATGAGCAGTTCTTC

abundance: -
v_gene: TRBV28
d_gene: -
j_gene: TRBJ2-7
CDR3aa: CASSIIDRKGFGYEQYF
CDR3nt: TGTGCCAGCAGTATAATCGACAGGAAGGGCTTCGGTTACGAGCAGTACTTC

abundance: -
v_gene: TRBV7-3
d_gene: -
j_gene: TRBJ2-5
CDR3aa: CASSFVGTEGRVGETQYF
CDR3nt: TGTGCCAGCAGCTTCGTCGGGACCGAAGGTCGGGTTGGAGAGACCCAGTACTTC

abundance: -
v_gene: TRBV15
d_gene: -
j_gene: TRBJ2-7
CDR3aa: CATSRRRGIGSYEQYF
CDR3nt: TGTGCCACCAGCAGACGACGGGGGATAGGGTCCTACGAGCAGTACTTC

abundance: -
v_gene: TRBV29-1
d_gene: TRBD1
j_gene: TRBJ1-2
CDR3aa: CSVLTGGYGYTF
CDR3nt: TGCAGCGTTTTGACAGGGGGGTATGGCTACACCTTC

abundance: -
v_gene: TRBV7-9
d_gene: -
j_gene: TRBJ2-5
CDR3aa: CASSLERGFKETQYF
CDR3nt: TGTGCCAGCAGCTTAGAGCGAGGGTTTAAGGAGACCCAGTACTTC

abundance: -
v_gene: TRBV7-9
d_gene: TRBD1
j_gene: TRBJ2-5
CDR3aa: CASSSYRGQETQYF
CDR3nt: TGTGCCAGCAGCTCCTACAGGGGGCAAGAGACCCAGTACTTC

abundance: few
v_gene: TRBV6-1
d_gene: -
j_gene: TRBJ1-4
CDR3aa: CASSEPGTGTGEKLFF
CDR3nt: TGTGCCAGCAGTGAGCCCGGGACCGGGACGGGTGAAAAACTGTTTTTT

abundance: -
v_gene: TRBV2
d_gene: TRBD1
j_gene: TRBJ2-7
CDR3aa: CASSVRTGGEQYF
CDR3nt: TGTGCCAGCAGTGTCCGGACAGGTGGGGAGCAGTACTTC

abundance: few
v_gene: TRBV11-2
d_gene: -
j_gene: TRBJ2-5
CDR3aa: CASSLARETQYF
CDR3nt: TGTGCCAGCAGCTTAGCGCGGGAGACCCAGTACTTC

abundance: few
v_gene: TRBV7-9
d_gene: TRBD2
j_gene: TRBJ2-1
CDR3aa: CASGLANEQFF
CDR3nt: TGTGCCAGTGGACTAGCAAATGAGCAGTTCTTC

abundance: few
v_gene: TRBV7-9
d_gene: -
j_gene: TRBJ2-5
CDR3aa: CASSSIRRHREETQYF
CDR3nt: TGTGCCAGCAGCTCAATTCGGCGACACAGGGAAGAGACCCAGTACTTC

abundance: -
v_gene: TRBV7-3
d_gene: TRBD1
j_gene: TRBJ2-1
CDR3aa: CASSSKQGSTYNEQFF
CDR3nt: TGTGCCAGCAGCTCGAAACAGGGGTCAACCTACAATGAGCAGTTCTTC

abundance: few
v_gene: TRBV7-2
d_gene: TRBD2
j_gene: TRBJ2-2
CDR3aa: CASRPTGGLPGELFF
CDR3nt: TGTGCCAGCAGGCCTACGGGAGGCCTTCCCGGGGAGCTGTTTTTT

abundance: -
v_gene: TRBV6-1
d_gene: -
j_gene: TRBJ2-1
CDR3aa: CASTNYNEQFF
CDR3nt: TGTGCCAGCACTAACTACAATGAGCAGTTCTTC

abundance: few
v_gene: TRBV10-3
d_gene: -
j_gene: TRBJ2-2
CDR3aa: CAISVLGAGELFF
CDR3nt: TGTGCCATCAGTGTACTAGGGGCCGGGGAGCTGTTTTTT

abundance: few
v_gene: TRBV29-1
d_gene: -
j_gene: TRBJ2-1
CDR3aa: CSVRREYSNEQFF
CDR3nt: TGCAGCGTACGGAGGGAATATTCCAATGAGCAGTTCTTC

abundance: few
v_gene: TRBV5-1
d_gene: -
j_gene: TRBJ2-2
CDR3aa: CASRLPNTGELFF
CDR3nt: TGCGCCAGCAGGTTGCCCAACACCGGGGAGCTGTTTTTT

abundance: -
v_gene: TRBV11-1
d_gene: TRBD2
j_gene: TRBJ2-1
CDR3aa: CASTPTGGNYNEQFF
CDR3nt: TGTGCCAGCACCCCCACGGGAGGGAACTACAATGAGCAGTTCTTC

abundance: few
v_gene: TRBV29-1
d_gene: TRBD2
j_gene: TRBJ2-3
CDR3aa: CSVAGTTSYTDTQYF
CDR3nt: TGCAGCGTTGCGGGGACTACTTCGTACACAGATACGCAGTATTTT